This T cell receptor (beta chain) was captured by sequencing in a study of T cells in Graves' hyperthyroidism and ophthalmopathy. The TCR beta CDR3 regions underwent amplification using RNA transcripts as the source. TCR CDR3 underwent first-round RT-PCR with the HTBI primer set. TCRdb itself ran the multiplex PCR reads through MiXCR, one entry per CDR3 protein. The sample has about 300,000 distinct CDR3 sequences, roughly 18% seen once. This clonotype was detected ten times or more. Sequenced sample: blood. The source is a man between 45 and 60 years old with Graves' ophthalmopathy.

CDR3 amino acids: CASSVDSYYGYTF. The DNA of the CDR3 is TGTGCCAGCAGCGTAGACAGCTACTATGGCTACACCTTC. The rearrangement uses TRBV7-2 and TRBJ1-2; TRBD1 might be the D (5 bases). The V end lost 5 bases, the J end lost 3 bases, and 10 bases lay between the germline ends. There are 13 residues in the CDR3. Per the germline V gene, CDR1 is SGHTA and CDR2 is FQGNSA.